This TCR beta chain was recovered during a study of shared clonotypes between healthy human individuals. Data came from immunoSEQ multiplex PCR; TCRdb stores just in-frame clones and leaves some out. The sample carries more than 550,000 clones, around 77% recorded once. The material sequenced was memory CD4+ T cells sorted from blood. Subset here: CD45RA-negative fraction. This clonotype originated in a woman aged 25 to 45 in good health.

The CDR3 nucleotides are TGTGCCAGTAGCGGGACAGAGGGCTATGGCTACACCTTC. The encoded protein is CASSGTEGYGYTF. This chain uses TRBV19 with TRBJ1-2; 7 bases are shared with TRBD1. CDR1 is LNHDA and CDR2 is SQIVND in the germline V gene (reference sequence). This CDR3 is built from 13 residues. Losses at the gene ends were 6 bases for V and 4 bases for J; bases not matched to a gene: 5. The variable domain in full, with the rest retrieved from reference TRBV19 and TRBJ1-2, is DGGITQSPKYLFRKEGQNVTLSCEQNLNHDAMYWYRQDPGQGLRLIYYSQIVNDFQKGDIAEGYSVSREKKESFPLTVTSAQKNPTAFYLCASSGTEGYGYTFGSGTRLTVV.